The 20 T cell receptor beta chains presented below share a single source sample, sequenced in a study of blood T cell repertoires in COVID-19. Assay used: immunoSEQ multiplex PCR; TCRdb lists only in-frame clones, some missing. The sample includes about 160,000 clones, 70% to 85% of them seen just once. Sequencing was done on a sample of peripheral blood. The receptor source for this set is a middle-aged woman with COVID-19, enrolled during active disease.

This clone was seen only once. The chain carries TRBV5-1 and TRBJ2-2, with 9 nucleotides matching TRBD1. The CDR3 sequence is 15 residues long. Germline V gene sequence: CDR1 SGHRS, CDR2 YFSETQ. V shed 0 bases, J shed 4 bases, and the junction held 1 base outside the gene matches. The CDR3 region is CASSLGTGVTGELFF. CDR3 in DNA: TGCGCCAGCAGCTTGGGGACAGGGGTCACCGGGGAGCTGTTTTTT.

This chain connects TRBV5-1 to TRBJ2-3, with 12 bases fitting TRBD1. The CDR3 totals 15 residues. Trimming at V came to 4 bases and at J to 7 bases, leaving 7 bases not matched to a gene. Germline V gene sequence: CDR1 SGHRS, CDR2 YFSETQ. CDR3 in amino acids: CASSPRDRGLNTQYF. CDR3 in DNA: TGCGCCAGCAGCCCCCGGGACAGGGGGCTAAATACGCAGTATTTT.

The gene calls are TRBV25-1 and TRBJ1-5; the D gene is possibly TRBD1 (6 bases). V lost 4 bases to trimming and J lost 6 bases, with 10 bases between them. Germline assignment: CDR1 MGHDK and CDR2 SYGVNS. The CDR3 extends over 13 amino acids. Here the CDR3 DNA reads TGTGCCAGCAGTGGGCTAGGGGGTCAGCCCCAGCATTTT. Amino acid sequence: CASSGLGGQPQHF.

The chain couples TRBV24-1 to TRBJ2-2, with 8 bases matching TRBD2. Germline CDR1 KGHDR, CDR2 SFDVKD. The CDR3 is 16 amino acids. With V trimmed by 4 bases and J by 6 bases, 9 bases remained unmatched. As DNA, the CDR3 is TGTGCCACCAGTGACCACTCGGGACTAGTGGCCGGGGAGCTGTTTTTT. Translation gives CATSDHSGLVAGELFF.

The chain joins TRBV19 to TRBJ1-5; D gene unclear. The germline V gene encodes CDR1 LNHDA and CDR2 SQIVND (reference sequence). Deletions cut 5 bases from V and 6 bases from J, with 11 bases between. CDR3 length: 13 amino acids. The CDR3 DNA reads as TGTGCCAGTAGTCGGGATGGTAGTCAGCCCCAGCATTTT. Translating gives CASSRDGSQPQHF.

The V call is TRBV5-1, the J call TRBJ2-2, with TRBD1 matching 7 bases. Germline CDR1 and CDR2: SGHRS and YFSETQ. This CDR3 region has 14 residues. The junction had 4 bases not matched to a gene; V was cut back by 2 bases and J by 6 bases. The CDR3 bases are TGCGCCAGCAGCTTAACTCAGGGGGCCGGGGAGCTGTTTTTT. It is translated as CASSLTQGAGELFF.

The sample holds one count of this clone. The genes are TRBV10-2 and TRBJ2-2; TRBD2 is a possible D gene (6 bases). Germline V gene data show CDR1 as WSHSY and CDR2 as SAAADI. V dropped 8 bases and J dropped 2 bases, with 12 bases sitting between them. The CDR3 sequence is 14 residues long. The CDR3 DNA sequence: TGCGCCAGCCGGGACTTCCTCAACACCGGGGAGCTGTTTTTT. This encodes CASRDFLNTGELFF.

By frequency in the sample, this clone is large. The V gene is TRBV2, the J gene TRBJ1-2; no clear D. CDR1 and CDR2 from the germline V gene are SNHLY and FYNNEI. V lost 4 bases, J lost 2 bases, and 11 bases lay in between. The CDR3 consists of 14 residues. CDR3 nucleotide sequence: TGTGCCAGCAGTGGTCCTGGAGTAAACTATGGCTACACCTTC. Translated, it gives CASSGPGVNYGYTF.

The rearrangement uses TRBV6-4 and TRBJ2-1; weak D call: TRBD1 (6 bases). Germline V gene data show CDR1 as MRHNA and CDR2 as SNTAGT. The V end was cut by 4 bases, the J end by 8 bases, with 18 bases between. The CDR3 spans 15 residues. CDR3 DNA sequence: TGTGCCAGCAGTGGTAATCAACAGGGTAGTCATGAGCAGTTCTTC. Its protein product is CASSGNQQGSHEQFF.

The chain couples TRBV19 to TRBJ1-5; D is unresolved. V was cut by 10 bases and J by 5 bases, with 15 bases left in between. This CDR3 has 13 residues. The germline CDR1 and CDR2 sequences are LNHDA and SQIVND (reference sequence). The CDR3 loop reads CATRASGHQPQHF. The CDR3 bases are TGTGCCACTCGAGCCAGCGGTCATCAGCCCCAGCATTTT.

The chain employs TRBV5-4 and TRBJ2-3; 9 bases align to TRBD2. Germline V gene lookup returns CDR1 SGHNT and CDR2 YYREEE (reference sequence). This CDR3 is built from 16 residues. The V gene end was trimmed by 3 bases and the J gene end by 0 bases; junction bases not matched to a gene: 5. CDR3 residues: CASSSPREGSTDTQYF. CDR3 nucleotides: TGTGCCAGCAGCTCCCCGCGGGAGGGTAGCACAGATACGCAGTATTTT.

The rearrangement links TRBV3-1 (or the pseudogene TRBV3-2) to TRBJ1-5, with 8 bases lining up with TRBD1. The CDR3 is 13 residues long. V dropped 5 bases and J dropped 7; count of bases not matched to a gene: 4. Germline V lookup: CDR1 LGHDT, CDR2 YNNKEL (reference sequence). The CDR3 region is CASSVGTGQPQHF. The CDR3 nucleotides read TGTGCCAGCAGCGTCGGGACAGGACAGCCCCAGCATTTT.

J is TRBJ1-6 and V is TRBV2, with D hard to call. This CDR3 has 13 residues. From germline, CDR1 is SNHLY and CDR2 FYNNEI. Trimming cost V 7 bases and J 5 bases, with 9 bases left between them. The DNA for the CDR3 is TGTGCCAGCACATCCGAGAATAATTCACCCCTCCACTTT. Encoded protein: CASTSENNSPLHF.

The chain has TRBV19 and TRBJ2-2; 12 bases fit TRBD2. The V and J ends lost 5 bases and 5 bases, in that order; junction bases with no gene match: 6. The CDR3 contains 16 residues. CDR1 and CDR2 (germline): LNHDA, SQIVND (reference sequence). This CDR3 reads CASSVLAGGETGELFF. In DNA form, the CDR3 reads TGTGCCAGTAGTGTACTAGCGGGAGGCGAGACCGGGGAGCTGTTTTTT.

Points on this clone: At one end the junction does not follow the germline gene, possibly because of a read error. The V and J genes are TRBV19 and TRBJ2-1; D is unclear. Germline V gives CDR1 LNHDA, CDR2 SQIVND (reference sequence). CDR3 size: 14 residues. CDR3 DNA sequence: TGTGCCAGTAGTAAAGACTCTCCCTACGATGAGCAGTTCTTC. Its protein product is CASSKDSPYDEQFF.

This clone was observed a few times. The chain uses TRBV19 and TRBJ2-1; D remains ambiguous. The germline CDR1 and CDR2 sequences are LNHDA and SQIVND (reference sequence). Between the trimmed V and J ends, which lost 7 bases and 4 bases, there was a span of 8 bases. The CDR3 runs 12 residues. The DNA for the CDR3 is TGTGCCAGTAATGGTCAGTACAATGAGCAGTTCTTC. It encodes CASNGQYNEQFF.

The chain carries TRBV18 and TRBJ1-2; unclear D gene. The CDR3 is 14 amino acids. The V and J ends lost 3 bases and 2 bases respectively, with 10 bases between them. CDR1 is KGHSH and CDR2 is LQKENI in the germline V gene. The DNA of the CDR3 is TGTGCCAGCTCACCTAGCCCTGGCAACTATGGCTACACCTTC. Translation gives CASSPSPGNYGYTF. The whole variable domain, filled in from reference TRBV18 and TRBJ1-2, reads NAGVMQNPRHLVRRRGQEARLRCSPMKGHSHVYWYRQLPEEGLKFMVYLQKENIIDESGMPKERFSAEFPKEGPSILRIQQVVRGDSAAYFCASSPSPGNYGYTFGSGTRLTVV.

The gene calls are TRBV3-1 (or the pseudogene TRBV3-2) and TRBJ2-3; 12 bases fit TRBD2. The CDR3 extends over 14 amino acids. V shed 4 bases, J shed 5 bases, and the junction held 1 base outside the gene matches. Per the germline V gene, CDR1 is LGHDT and CDR2 is YNNKEL (reference sequence). The CDR3 is CASSPLAGGDTQYF. The CDR3 bases are TGTGCCAGCAGCCCACTAGCGGGAGGAGATACGCAGTATTTT.

The chain is built from TRBV2 and TRBJ2-3; D uncertain. Germline CDR1 reads SNHLY; CDR2 reads FYNNEI. This CDR3 spans 15 amino acids. V lost 9 bases to trimming and J lost 0 bases, with 16 bases between them. This chain's CDR3 is CASMLGLPSTDTQYF. In DNA, the CDR3 is TGTGCCAGTATGTTGGGCCTCCCTAGCACAGATACGCAGTATTTT.

The chain joins TRBV19 to TRBJ2-1; unclear D gene. The CDR3 is made up of 14 amino acids. Trimming cost V 4 bases and J 8 bases, with 15 bases left between them. CDR1 and CDR2 from the germline V gene are LNHDA and SQIVND (reference sequence). DNA of the CDR3: TGTGCCAGTAGTACAATCCCCGGAAGCGATGAGCAGTTCTTC. Translated, it gives CASSTIPGSDEQFF.